One sample yielded the 24 T cell receptor beta chains listed below, sequenced in a study of T cell responses to AZD1222 COVID-19 vaccine (dated by TCRdb to the early 2020s). The library was obtained by the immunoSEQ multiplex PCR assay. TCRdb carries this immuneACCESS record with in-frame sequences only. Its versions omit some clonotypes, under half of them owing to an unresolved V gene in the studies checked, with the rest unexplained. Recorded for this sample are roughly 100,000 clones; 90% of them occurred a single time. 4% to 6% of the sample goes to the ten largest clones. The time point label on this specimen signifies: baseline before first vaccination. Sequencing used peripheral blood, obtained on day 0 of AZD1222 vaccination. The receptors were sampled from an adult in good health.

The chain is built from TRBV4-2 and TRBJ1-3; D perhaps matches TRBD1 (6 bases). The CDR3 has 16 residues. Trimming removed 0 bases from V and 4 bases from J, with 13 bases in between. Germline values: CDR1 LGHNA, CDR2 YNFKEQ. CDR3 protein: CASSQEGRTVGNTIYF. CDR3 in DNA: TGTGCCAGCAGCCAAGAGGGAAGGACAGTCGGAAACACCATATATTTT.

The chain links TRBV5-4 to TRBJ2-2, with TRBD2 as a possible D gene (5 bases). The CDR3 length is 16 residues. Germline V gene data show CDR1 as SGHNT and CDR2 as YYREEE (reference sequence). Trimming removed 4 bases from V and 4 bases from J, with 17 bases in between. CDR3 in DNA: TGTGCCAGCAGCCCCGAACTAGGTTCAGGCACCGGGGAGCTGTTTTTT. This translates into CASSPELGSGTGELFF.

The chain employs TRBV6-2 or TRBV6-3 and TRBJ1-2; 7 nucleotides agree with TRBD1. V trimming: 5 bases; J trimming: 4 bases; junction bases outside the gene matches: 10. This CDR3 has 15 residues. Germline CDR1 is MNHEY and CDR2 is SVGEGT. CDR3 sequence: CASSPRDSVGYGYTF. DNA of the CDR3: TGTGCCAGCAGTCCCCGGGACAGCGTGGGCTATGGCTACACCTTC.

This clone was observed once. The V call is TRBV6-1, the J call TRBJ2-7; D may match TRBD1 or TRBD2 (5 bases each). Trimming removed 2 bases from V and 8 bases from J, with 22 bases in between. CDR3 size: 16 residues. Germline assignment: CDR1 MNHNS and CDR2 SASEGT. CDR3 in amino acids: CASSETPDRDPLKQYF. CDR3 nucleotide sequence: TGTGCCAGCAGTGAAACCCCAGACCGGGACCCACTAAAGCAGTACTTC.

The chain has TRBV6-2 or TRBV6-3 and TRBJ2-3; 12 bases are a match to TRBD2. The V and J ends lost 6 bases and 1 base, in that order; junction bases with no gene match: 8. Germline V gene lookup returns CDR1 MNHEY and CDR2 SVGEGT. This CDR3 contains 17 residues. CDR3 residues: CASSQTSGGGGTDTQYF. The CDR3 DNA is TGTGCCAGCAGCCAGACTAGCGGGGGAGGAGGCACAGATACGCAGTATTTT.

This clone was seen only once. The chain employs TRBV11-2 and TRBJ2-5, with unresolved D. Trimming cost V 0 bases and J 2 bases, with 7 bases left between them. The CDR3 has 14 amino acids. The germline V gene has CDR1 SGHAT and CDR2 FQNNGV. CDR3 sequence: CASSLEQLQETQYF. In nucleotides, the CDR3 is TGTGCCAGCAGCTTAGAACAGCTACAAGAGACCCAGTACTTC.

This clone was seen just once. CDR3 DNA: TGCGCCAGCAGCTTGGGGATCAGTGGACAGGGACATGAAAAACTGTTTTTT. Encoded protein: CASSLGISGQGHEKLFF. The chain links TRBV5-1 to TRBJ1-4; 8 positions match TRBD1. Trimming took 0 bases from V and 6 from J; bases not matched to a gene: 10. CDR3 size: 17 residues. Germline V lookup: CDR1 SGHRS, CDR2 YFSETQ.

This clone was seen only a few times. The chain employs TRBV5-1 and TRBJ2-5; D is possibly TRBD2 (5 bases). Trimming cost V 0 bases and J 3 bases, with 6 bases left between them. The germline V gene encodes CDR1 SGHRS and CDR2 YFSETQ. This CDR3 has 13 residues. The CDR3 DNA is TGCGCCAGCAGCTTGGTCGGGGAAGAGACCCAGTACTTC. As protein: CASSLVGEETQYF.

The rearrangement joins TRBV30 to TRBJ1-4, with 7 bases that match TRBD1. Per germline, CDR1 GTSNPN and CDR2 SVGIG (reference sequence). V dropped 3 bases and J dropped 5; count of bases not matched to a gene: 6. The CDR3 spans 14 residues. CDR3 nucleotides: TGTGCCTGGAGCGCGGGACAGCTAAATGAAAAACTGTTTTTT. Protein product: CAWSAGQLNEKLFF. The variable domain in full, completed from reference TRBV30 and TRBJ1-4, reads SQTIHQWPATLVQPVGSPLSLECTVEGTSNPNLYWYRQAAGRGLQLLFYSVGIGQISSEVPQNLSASRPQDRQFILSSKKLLLSDSGFYLCAWSAGQLNEKLFFGSGTQLSVL.

CDR3 region: CASSAPGGGLDNGELFF. The CDR3 coding sequence is TGTGCCAGCAGCGCCCCTGGGGGGGGACTAGATAACGGGGAGCTGTTTTTT. J is TRBJ2-2 and V is TRBV9, with 8 positions matching TRBD2. CDR1 and CDR2 from the germline V gene are SGDLS and YYNGEE. The CDR3 loop spans 17 amino acids. The V gene end was trimmed by 3 bases and the J gene end by 7 bases; junction bases not matched to a gene: 14.

The chain employs TRBV6-5 and TRBJ1-1; D gene uncertain. The CDR3 contains 15 residues. Trimming cost V 0 bases and J 4 bases, with 12 bases left between them. Germline values: CDR1 MNHEY, CDR2 SVGAGI. CDR3 nucleotides: TGTGCCAGCAGTTACTCGACGGACCGAAGCACTGAAGCTTTCTTT. It yields the protein CASSYSTDRSTEAFF.

The V gene is TRBV13, the J gene TRBJ1-1; 9 nucleotides match TRBD1. Looked up from germline, CDR1 is PRHDT and CDR2 is FYEKMQ (reference sequence). The CDR3 totals 19 residues. The trim removed 0 bases at V and 0 bases at J, leaving 11 bases unmatched. For the CDR3, the DNA is TGTGCCAGCAGCTTAGGCGGGACAGGGTACCCAATGATGAACACTGAAGCTTTCTTT. Its translation is CASSLGGTGYPMMNTEAFF. The variable domain in full, completed from reference TRBV13 and TRBJ1-1, reads AAGVIQSPRHLIKEKRETATLKCYPIPRHDTVYWYQQGPGQDPQFLISFYEKMQSDKGSIPDRFSAQQFSDYHSELNMSSLELGDSALYFCASSLGGTGYPMMNTEAFFGQGTRLTVV.

This rearrangement joins TRBV6-5 to TRBJ2-7, with D possibly matching TRBD2 (5 bases). V was trimmed by 6 bases and J by 1 base, leaving 10 bases between them. This CDR3 spans 13 amino acids. Germline CDR1 is MNHEY and CDR2 is SVGAGI. For the CDR3, the DNA is TGTGCCAGCAGCCCCACGGGGTCCTACGAGCAGTACTTC. Its protein is CASSPTGSYEQYF.

The chain couples TRBV10-3 to TRBJ1-1; D call uncertain. With 9 bases removed from V and 0 bases from J, the gap between germline ends came to 11 bases. This CDR3 has 13 amino acids. CDR1 and CDR2 from the germline V gene are ENHRY and SYGVKD. The CDR3: CAMQDTLNTEAFF. CDR3 sequence (DNA): TGTGCCATGCAAGATACCCTGAACACTGAAGCTTTCTTT.

The rearrangement joins TRBV19 to TRBJ2-2, with no clear D. The CDR3 length is 14 residues. Per the germline V gene, CDR1 is LNHDA and CDR2 is SQIVND (reference sequence). Trimming took off 0 bases at V and 4 bases at J, with 6 bases between the two ends. The CDR3 is CASSIDRITGELFF. The CDR3 DNA sequence: TGTGCCAGTAGTATAGATCGGATCACCGGGGAGCTGTTTTTT.

The J gene is TRBJ1-4, the V gene TRBV19; TRBD1 agrees at 7 bases. The CDR3 is 14 amino acids. The V segment lost 8 bases and the J segment 5 bases; nucleotides outside the gene matches: 8. Germline V CDR1 and CDR2: LNHDA, SQIVND (reference sequence). CDR3 nucleotides: TGTGCCAGTGGGAGGGGGCAGGTCAATGAAAAACTGTTTTTT. Its translation: CASGRGQVNEKLFF.

This clone was seen just once. This chain joins TRBV30 and TRBJ1-1; D not certain. The CDR3 runs to 14 residues. The V gene's germline CDR1 is GTSNPN and CDR2 SVGIG (reference sequence). Between the trimmed V and J ends, which lost 2 bases and 2 bases, there was a span of 12 bases. In DNA form, the CDR3 reads TGTGCCTGGAGTTCACCCCACTTTAACACTGAAGCTTTCTTT. It yields the protein CAWSSPHFNTEAFF.

V gene TRBV6-4 combines with J gene TRBJ2-3, with TRBD2 identical over 11 bases. With 0 bases clipped from V and 1 base from J, the junction kept 0 bases outside the gene matches. Germline V lookup: CDR1 MRHNA, CDR2 SNTAGT. The CDR3 is 16 residues long. CDR3: CASSDSTSGGTDTQYF. The CDR3 DNA reads TGTGCCAGCAGTGACTCGACTAGCGGGGGCACAGATACGCAGTATTTT.

The chain carries TRBV18 and TRBJ1-1; D is ambiguous. CDR1 and CDR2 from the germline V gene are KGHSH and LQKENI. V dropped 8 bases and J dropped 5 bases, with 21 bases sitting between them. The CDR3 is 15 residues long. The DNA for the CDR3 is TGTGCCAGCCTAGGGCAGGAACTATGGGGAACTGAAGCTTTCTTT. Translation: CASLGQELWGTEAFF.

The V gene is TRBV5-1, the J gene TRBJ1-2; the D is unclear. V was cut by 5 bases and J by 4 bases, with 6 bases left in between. The germline V gene has CDR1 SGHRS and CDR2 YFSETQ. This CDR3 region has 11 residues. In DNA, the CDR3 is TGCGCCAGCAGGGAGCTCTATGGCTACACCTTC. Protein sequence: CASRELYGYTF.

The V gene is TRBV7-8, the J gene TRBJ1-1; D gene unclear. Deletions cut 5 bases from V and 4 bases from J, with 11 bases between. CDR3 length equals 13 residues. Germline CDR1 is SGHVS and CDR2 is FQNEAQ. This chain's CDR3 is CASSRDPTTEAFF. The CDR3 DNA reads as TGTGCCAGCAGCCGAGATCCGACCACTGAAGCTTTCTTT.

This clone is a singleton in its sample. CDR3 loop: CASSEGPYNEQFF. The CDR3 DNA sequence: TGTGCCAGCAGCGAAGGGCCATACAATGAGCAGTTCTTC. This rearrangement joins TRBV9 to TRBJ2-1; D gene ambiguous. Trimming took 3 bases from V and 4 from J, leaving 8 bases between them. The CDR3 sequence is 13 residues long. Germline CDR1 reads SGDLS; CDR2 reads YYNGEE.

This clone is a singleton in its sample. The chain is built from TRBV4-2 and TRBJ1-1; D is perhaps TRBD1 (6 bases). Germline V gene data show CDR1 as LGHNA and CDR2 as YNFKEQ. Trimming took off 3 bases at V and 1 base at J, with 12 bases between the two ends. There are 15 residues in the CDR3. CDR3 DNA sequence: TGTGCCAGCAGCCATACGGGGGCGGGGAACACTGAAGCTTTCTTT. Translated, it gives CASSHTGAGNTEAFF.

The chain links TRBV12-1 to TRBJ1-6. TRBV12-1 has pseudogene status. The CDR3 runs to 20 residues. CDR3 protein: CASSFWGPGPKGGLNSPLHF. The CDR3 DNA reads as TGTGCCAGCAGCTTTTGGGGCCCGGGCCCAAAAGGAGGCCTTAATTCACCCCTCCACTTT.